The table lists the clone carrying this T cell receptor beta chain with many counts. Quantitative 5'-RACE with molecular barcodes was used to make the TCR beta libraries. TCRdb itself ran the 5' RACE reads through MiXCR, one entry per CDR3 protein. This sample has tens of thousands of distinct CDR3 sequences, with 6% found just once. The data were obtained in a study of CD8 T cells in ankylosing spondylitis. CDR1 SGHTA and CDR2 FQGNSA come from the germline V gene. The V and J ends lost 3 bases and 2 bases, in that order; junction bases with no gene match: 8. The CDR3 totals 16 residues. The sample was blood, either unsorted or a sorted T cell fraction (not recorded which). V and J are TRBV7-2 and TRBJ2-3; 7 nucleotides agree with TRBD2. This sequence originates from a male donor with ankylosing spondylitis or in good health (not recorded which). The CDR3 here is CASSFPPGGSTDTQYF. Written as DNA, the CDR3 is TGTGCCAGCAGCTTCCCTCCGGGGGGTTCCACAGATACGCAGTATTTT.